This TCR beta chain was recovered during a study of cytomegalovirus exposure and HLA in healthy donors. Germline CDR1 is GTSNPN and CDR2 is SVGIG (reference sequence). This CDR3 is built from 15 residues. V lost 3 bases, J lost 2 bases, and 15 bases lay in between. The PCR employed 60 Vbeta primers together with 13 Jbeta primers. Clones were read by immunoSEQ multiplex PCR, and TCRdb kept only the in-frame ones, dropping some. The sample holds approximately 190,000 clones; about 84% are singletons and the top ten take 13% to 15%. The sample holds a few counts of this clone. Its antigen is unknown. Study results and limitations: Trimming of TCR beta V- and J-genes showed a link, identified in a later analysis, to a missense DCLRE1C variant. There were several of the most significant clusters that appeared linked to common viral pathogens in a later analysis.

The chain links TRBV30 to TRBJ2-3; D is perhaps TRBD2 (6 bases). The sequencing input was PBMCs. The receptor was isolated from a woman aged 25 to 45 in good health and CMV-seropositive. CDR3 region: CAWSLRGSYTDTQYF. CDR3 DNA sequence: TGTGCCTGGAGCTTACGGGGGTCTTACACAGATACGCAGTATTTT. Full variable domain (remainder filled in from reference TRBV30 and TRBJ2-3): SQTIHQWPATLVQPVGSPLSLECTVEGTSNPNLYWYRQAAGRGLQLLFYSVGIGQISSEVPQNLSASRPQDRQFILSSKKLLLSDSGFYLCAWSLRGSYTDTQYFGPGTRLTVL.